The 20 T cell receptor beta chains below were found in one sample sequenced in a study of identical twins. TCRdb fed the 5' RACE reads into MiXCR, producing one record per CDR3 protein. This sample has fewer than 900,000 distinct CDR3 sequences, with over 15% found just once. Another study also made use of these data, one on T cells expressing NK-cell markers.

Sequencing was done on a sample of PBMCs. The receptor set was obtained from a woman aged 18-30 years in good health.

This clonotype was observed many times. J is TRBJ2-1 and V is TRBV9; D might be TRBD2 (6 bases). V shed 0 bases and J shed 3 bases, with 13 bases lying between them. The CDR3 has 16 residues. Per germline, CDR1 SGDLS and CDR2 YYNGEE. The CDR3 reads CASSVAGRGNYNEQFF. CDR3 nucleotides: TGTGCCAGCAGCGTAGCTGGACGGGGGAACTACAATGAGCAGTTCTTC.

The chain carries TRBV5-1 and TRBJ2-2; D is possibly TRBD1 (6 bases). The ends were cut back, 2 bases at V and 3 bases at J, with 14 bases in the middle. CDR3 length equals 16 residues. Germline loops: CDR1 SGHRS, CDR2 YFSETQ. The CDR3 DNA is TGCGCCAGCAGCTTCACGGCAGGGGCGGACACCGGGGAGCTGTTTTTT. This translates into CASSFTAGADTGELFF.

This sequence joins TRBV19 and TRBJ2-7; unclear D gene. The length of the CDR3 is 13 residues. Germline CDR1 LNHDA, CDR2 SQIVND (reference sequence). V was cut by 5 bases and J by 6 bases, with 14 bases left in between. CDR3: CASSAPVRREQYF. The CDR3, as DNA: TGTGCCAGTAGTGCACCCGTGAGACGCGAGCAGTACTTC.

In this sample, this clonotype turned up a few times. The V and J genes are TRBV5-1 and TRBJ2-5, with D possibly TRBD2 on 6 matching bases. This CDR3 contains 16 residues. V was pared by 4 bases and J by 1 base, with 17 bases between. The germline gives CDR1 SGHRS, CDR2 YFSETQ. Here the CDR3 DNA reads TGCGCCAGCAGCCGGATGGCGACCGGGAGCCAAGAGACCCAGTACTTC. Protein: CASSRMATGSQETQYF.

The V and J genes are TRBV29-1 and TRBJ2-5; D is unclear. Germline CDR1 reads SQVTM; CDR2 reads ANQGSEA. This CDR3 has 12 amino acids. Trimming shortened V by 3 bases and J by 4 bases, and 9 bases separated the two germline ends. The CDR3 DNA is TGCAGCGTTGAGAGGCTAGGAGAGACCCAGTACTTC. The encoded protein is CSVERLGETQYF.

This chain joins TRBV12-3 or TRBV12-4 and TRBJ2-7; 8 positions match TRBD1. V lost 4 bases and J lost 5; bases outside the gene matches: 7. The CDR3 length is 14 residues. Here the CDR3 reads CASSSRTGKDEQYF. As DNA, the CDR3 is TGTGCCAGCAGTTCCCGGACAGGGAAGGACGAGCAGTACTTC.

In this sample, this clonotype turned up a few times. The CDR3 sequence is CASSSYGQGGTQYF. Here the CDR3 DNA reads TGTGCCAGCAGTTCCTACGGACAGGGGGGGACCCAGTACTTC. The chain couples TRBV12-3 or TRBV12-4 to TRBJ2-5, with 10 positions matching TRBD1. CDR3 length equals 14 residues. J gave up 7 bases and V 4 bases, and 6 bases lay outside the gene matches.

This clonotype has only a few counts. This chain connects TRBV12-3 or TRBV12-4 to TRBJ2-1; tentatively, D is TRBD1 (5 bases). Trimming pared 7 bases from V and 6 bases from J, leaving 22 bases between. This CDR3 has 16 amino acids. The CDR3 DNA is TGTGCCAGCACAAGGCATGGGGTTTCTAGGGGCAATGAGCAGTTCTTC. It encodes CASTRHGVSRGNEQFF.

The chain has TRBV5-1 and TRBJ2-1; D ambiguous. This CDR3 contains 13 residues. The V gene lost 1 base and the J gene lost 6 bases, with 8 bases spanning the gap. Germline V gene lookup returns CDR1 SGHRS and CDR2 YFSETQ. For the CDR3, the DNA is TGCGCCAGCAGCTTGACCGATCTCAATGAGCAGTTCTTC. Translating gives CASSLTDLNEQFF.

This clonotype turned up a few times. The rearrangement uses TRBV20-1 and TRBJ2-7, with 10 positions matching TRBD2. This CDR3 is built from 16 residues. Germline CDR1 reads DFQATT; CDR2 reads SNEGSKA (reference sequence). With 0 bases clipped from V and 5 bases from J, the junction kept 10 bases outside the gene matches. As DNA, the CDR3 is TGCAGTGCTAGAGATCCTAGGGCTAGCGGGAGCCACGAGCAGTACTTC. This codes for CSARDPRASGSHEQYF.

This clonotype was detected a few times. The chain is built from TRBV10-3 and TRBJ1-1; D is possibly TRBD1 (5 bases). Trimming removed 4 bases from V and 1 base from J, with 10 bases in between. CDR1 is ENHRY and CDR2 is SYGVKD in the germline V gene. The CDR3 has 14 residues. CDR3 DNA: TGTGCCATCAGTGTGTCAGGGCGGAACACTGAAGCTTTCTTT. Its translation is CAISVSGRNTEAFF.

This clonotype appeared once. V and J are TRBV6-1 and TRBJ2-7; 10 bases are shared with TRBD1. Losses at the gene ends were 6 bases for V and 5 bases for J; bases not matched to a gene: 10. The germline gives CDR1 MNHNS, CDR2 SASEGT. The CDR3 sequence is 15 residues long. CDR3 in DNA: TGTGCCAGCAGCTCCGGGACAGGGGTAAGCGACGAGCAGTACTTC. Amino acids: CASSSGTGVSDEQYF.

This clonotype was seen a few times. The chain combines TRBV7-2 with TRBJ2-7; TRBD2 agrees at 10 bases. J was trimmed by 2 bases and V by 2 bases; bases with no gene match: 9. Per germline, CDR1 SGHTA and CDR2 FQGNSA. This CDR3 spans 17 amino acids. CDR3 DNA: TGTGCCAGCAGCTTACGGCCGACTAGCGGGTTTCCCTACGAGCAGTACTTC. Translated: CASSLRPTSGFPYEQYF.

The chain is built from TRBV7-2 and TRBJ2-7; 8 nucleotides match TRBD1. The CDR3 sequence is 13 residues long. Germline assignment: CDR1 SGHTA and CDR2 FQGNSA. V lost 4 bases and J lost 6; bases outside the gene matches: 5. Written as DNA, the CDR3 is TGTGCCAGCAGCTCGACAGGGGCCTCCGAGCAGTACTTC. Its protein product is CASSSTGASEQYF.

The sample holds a few counts of this clonotype. This chain joins TRBV12-3 or TRBV12-4 and TRBJ2-2; 10 nucleotides agree with TRBD1. V shed 6 bases and J 3 bases; nucleotides not matched to a gene: 7. The CDR3 is made up of 16 amino acids. CDR3 amino acids: CASSLTGTGDTGELFF. In nucleotides, the CDR3 is TGTGCCAGCAGCTTAACCGGGACAGGGGACACCGGGGAGCTGTTTTTT.

The chain is built from TRBV5-1 and TRBJ2-3, with 9 bases aligning to TRBD2. Per the germline V gene, CDR1 is SGHRS and CDR2 is YFSETQ. Germline trimming cut 1 base from V and 4 bases from J; bases unmatched to any gene: 7. The CDR3 totals 16 residues. This chain's CDR3 is CASSLLAGAGADTQYF. The DNA of the CDR3 is TGCGCCAGCAGCTTGTTAGCGGGAGCTGGAGCAGATACGCAGTATTTT.

V gene TRBV2 combines with J gene TRBJ2-7; D gene uncertain. CDR1 and CDR2 from the germline V gene are SNHLY and FYNNEI. V lost 3 bases and J 4 bases, leaving 10 bases between the germline ends. There are 13 residues in the CDR3. CDR3 in DNA: TGTGCCAGCAGTGATCCAGGTACTTACGAGCAGTACTTC. It encodes CASSDPGTYEQYF.

J is TRBJ1-6 and V is TRBV5-1; no clear D gene. Looked up from germline, CDR1 is SGHRS and CDR2 is YFSETQ. Trimming stripped 2 bases from V and 10 bases from J, with 13 bases between. CDR3 size: 14 residues. The chain's CDR3 is CASSLGDISSPLHF. The CDR3 DNA sequence: TGCGCCAGCAGCTTAGGTGATATTAGCTCACCCCTCCACTTT.

V is TRBV20-1 and J is TRBJ2-2; 7 positions match TRBD2. Germline-derived CDR1 and CDR2 are DFQATT and SNEGSKA (reference sequence). V lost 6 bases, J lost 5 bases, and 9 bases stayed unmatched. This CDR3 is 14 amino acids long. Here the CDR3 DNA reads TGCAGTGCCGGACTAGGAGCTGAGACCGGGGAGCTGTTTTTT. It codes for CSAGLGAETGELFF.

This clonotype was counted between two and nine times. This sequence joins TRBV7-6 and TRBJ1-1; D possibly corresponds to TRBD1 (6 bases). The V end lost 4 bases, the J end lost 4 bases, and 13 bases lay between the germline ends. The CDR3 extends over 14 amino acids. Looked up from germline, CDR1 is SGHVS and CDR2 is FNYEAQ. The DNA of the CDR3 is TGTGCCAGCAGCTCGGGGGGCGGGGCCACTGAAGCTTTCTTT. This gives the protein CASSSGGGATEAFF.